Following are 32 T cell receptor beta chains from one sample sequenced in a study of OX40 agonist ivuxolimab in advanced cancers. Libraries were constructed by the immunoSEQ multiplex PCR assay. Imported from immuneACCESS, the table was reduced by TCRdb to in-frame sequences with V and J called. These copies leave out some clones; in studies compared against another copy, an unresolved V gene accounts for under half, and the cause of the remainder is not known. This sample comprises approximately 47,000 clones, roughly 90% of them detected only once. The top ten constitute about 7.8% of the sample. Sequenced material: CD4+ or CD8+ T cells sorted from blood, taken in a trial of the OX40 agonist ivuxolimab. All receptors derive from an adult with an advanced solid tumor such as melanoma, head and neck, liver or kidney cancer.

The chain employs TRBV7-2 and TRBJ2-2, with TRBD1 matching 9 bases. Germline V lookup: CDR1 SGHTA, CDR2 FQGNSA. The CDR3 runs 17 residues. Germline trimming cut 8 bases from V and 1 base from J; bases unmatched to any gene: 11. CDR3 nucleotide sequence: TGTGCCAGCCGCCTAAGAGGGACAGGGAGGAACACCGGGGAGCTGTTTTTT. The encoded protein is CASRLRGTGRNTGELFF.

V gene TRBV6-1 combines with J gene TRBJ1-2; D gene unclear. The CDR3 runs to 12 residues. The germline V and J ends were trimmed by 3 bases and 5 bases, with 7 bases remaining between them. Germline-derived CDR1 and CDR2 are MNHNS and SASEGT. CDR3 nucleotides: TGTGCCAGCAGTGACTCGTTTTATGGCTACACCTTC. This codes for CASSDSFYGYTF.

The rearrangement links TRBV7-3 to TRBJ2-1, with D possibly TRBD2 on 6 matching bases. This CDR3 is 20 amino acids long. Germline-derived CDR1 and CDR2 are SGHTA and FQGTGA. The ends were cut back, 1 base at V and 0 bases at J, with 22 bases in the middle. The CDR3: CASSLKTDGSDHRSYNEQFF. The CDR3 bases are TGTGCCAGCAGCTTAAAGACGGACGGGAGCGATCATCGCTCCTACAATGAGCAGTTCTTC.

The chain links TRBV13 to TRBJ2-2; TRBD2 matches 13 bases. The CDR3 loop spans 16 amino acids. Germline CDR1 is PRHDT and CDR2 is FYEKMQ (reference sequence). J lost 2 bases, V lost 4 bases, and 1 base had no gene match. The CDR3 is CASSWGLAGNTGELFF. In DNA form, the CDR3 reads TGTGCCAGCAGCTGGGGACTAGCGGGAAACACCGGGGAGCTGTTTTTT. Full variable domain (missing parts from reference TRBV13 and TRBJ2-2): AAGVIQSPRHLIKEKRETATLKCYPIPRHDTVYWYQQGPGQDPQFLISFYEKMQSDKGSIPDRFSAQQFSDYHSELNMSSLELGDSALYFCASSWGLAGNTGELFFGEGSRLTVL.

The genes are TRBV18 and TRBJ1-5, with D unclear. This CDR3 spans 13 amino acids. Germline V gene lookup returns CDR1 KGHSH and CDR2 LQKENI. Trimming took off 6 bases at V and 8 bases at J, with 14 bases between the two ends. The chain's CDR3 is CASSREKEEPQHF. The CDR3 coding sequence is TGTGCCAGCTCCCGGGAAAAAGAGGAGCCCCAGCATTTT.

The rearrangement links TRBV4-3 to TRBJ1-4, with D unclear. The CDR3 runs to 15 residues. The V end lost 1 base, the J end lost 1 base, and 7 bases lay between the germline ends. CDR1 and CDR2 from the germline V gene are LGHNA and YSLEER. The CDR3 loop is CASSQVIQTNEKLFF. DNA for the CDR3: TGCGCCAGCAGCCAAGTAATACAAACTAATGAAAAACTGTTTTTT.

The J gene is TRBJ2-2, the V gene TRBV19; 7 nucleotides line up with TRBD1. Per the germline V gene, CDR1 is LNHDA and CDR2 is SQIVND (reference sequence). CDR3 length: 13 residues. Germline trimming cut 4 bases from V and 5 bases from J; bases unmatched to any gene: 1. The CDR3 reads CASSTTGTGELFF. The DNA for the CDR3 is TGTGCCAGTAGTACGACAGGGACCGGGGAGCTGTTTTTT.

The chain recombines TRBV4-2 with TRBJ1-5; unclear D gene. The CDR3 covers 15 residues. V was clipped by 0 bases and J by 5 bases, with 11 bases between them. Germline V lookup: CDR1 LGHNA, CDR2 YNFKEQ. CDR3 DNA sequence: TGTGCCAGCAGCCAAGATCGGACTACCTATCAGCCCCAGCATTTT. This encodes CASSQDRTTYQPQHF.

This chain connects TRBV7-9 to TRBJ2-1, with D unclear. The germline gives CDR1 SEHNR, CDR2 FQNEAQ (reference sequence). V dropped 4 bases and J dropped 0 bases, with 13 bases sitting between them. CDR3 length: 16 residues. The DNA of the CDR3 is TGTGCCAGCAGCTCAGAAACGGCGAGCTCCTACAATGAGCAGTTCTTC. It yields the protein CASSSETASSYNEQFF.

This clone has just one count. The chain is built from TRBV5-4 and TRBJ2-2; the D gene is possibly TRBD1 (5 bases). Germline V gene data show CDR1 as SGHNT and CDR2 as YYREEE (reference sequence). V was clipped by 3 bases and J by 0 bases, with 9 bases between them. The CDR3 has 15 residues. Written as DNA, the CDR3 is TGTGCCAGCAGCTCCGAGACAGCGAACACCGGGGAGCTGTTTTTT. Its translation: CASSSETANTGELFF.

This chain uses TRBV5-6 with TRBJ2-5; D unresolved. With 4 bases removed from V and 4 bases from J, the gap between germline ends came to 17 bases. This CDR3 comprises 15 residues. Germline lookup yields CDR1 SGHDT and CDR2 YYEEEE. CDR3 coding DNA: TGTGCCAGCAGCCTTGGCAGGTCCGCCCTAGAGACCCAGTACTTC. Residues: CASSLGRSALETQYF. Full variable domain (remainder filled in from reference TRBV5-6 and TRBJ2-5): DAGVTQSPTHLIKTRGQQVTLRCSPKSGHDTVSWYQQALGQGPQFIFQYYEEEERQRGNFPDRFSGHQFPNYSSELNVNALLLGDSALYLCASSLGRSALETQYFGPGTRLLVL.

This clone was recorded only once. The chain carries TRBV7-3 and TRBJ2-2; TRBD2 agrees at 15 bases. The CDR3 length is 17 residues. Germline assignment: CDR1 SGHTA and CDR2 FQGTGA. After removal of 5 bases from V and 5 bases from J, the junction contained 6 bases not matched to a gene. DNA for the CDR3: TGTGCCAGCAGCCCGGGACTAGCGGGAGGCGGGACCGGGGAGCTGTTTTTT. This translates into CASSPGLAGGGTGELFF.

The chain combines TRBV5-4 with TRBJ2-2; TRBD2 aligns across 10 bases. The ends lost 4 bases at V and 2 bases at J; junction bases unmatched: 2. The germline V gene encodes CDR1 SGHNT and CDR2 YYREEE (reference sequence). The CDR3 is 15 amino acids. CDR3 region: CASSPSGSNTGELFF. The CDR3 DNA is TGTGCCAGCAGCCCTAGCGGGAGTAACACCGGGGAGCTGTTTTTT.

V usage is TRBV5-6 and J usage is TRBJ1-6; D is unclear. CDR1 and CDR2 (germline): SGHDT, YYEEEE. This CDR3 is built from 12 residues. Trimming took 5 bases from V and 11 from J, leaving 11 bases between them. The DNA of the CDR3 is TGTGCCAGCAGTTTACGAGTTCCACCCCTCCACTTT. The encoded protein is CASSLRVPPLHF.

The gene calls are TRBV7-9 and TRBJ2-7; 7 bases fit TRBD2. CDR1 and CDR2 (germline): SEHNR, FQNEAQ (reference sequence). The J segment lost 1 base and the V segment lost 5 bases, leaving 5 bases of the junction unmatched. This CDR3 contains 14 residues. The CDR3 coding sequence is TGTGCCAGCAGCCCCCAGCGGGGATCCTACGAGCAGTACTTC. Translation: CASSPQRGSYEQYF.

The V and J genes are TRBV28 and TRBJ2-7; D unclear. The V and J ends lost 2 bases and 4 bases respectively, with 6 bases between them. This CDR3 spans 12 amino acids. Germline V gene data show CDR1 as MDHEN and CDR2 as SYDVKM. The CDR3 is CASSLQAYEQYF. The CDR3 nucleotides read TGTGCCAGCAGTTTACAAGCTTACGAGCAGTACTTC. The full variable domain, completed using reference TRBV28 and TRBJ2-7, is DVKVTQSSRYLVKRTGEKVFLECVQDMDHENMFWYRQDPGLGLRLIYFSYDVKMKEKGDIPEGYSVSREKKERFSLILESASTNQTSMYLCASSLQAYEQYFGPGTRLTVT.

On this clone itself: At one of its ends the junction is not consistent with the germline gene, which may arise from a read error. The CDR3 DNA follows: TGTGCCAGCAGCTTCGGGGTAGCGGGATCTCAAGAGACCCGGTACTTC. Protein: CASSFGVAGSQETRYF. J is TRBJ2-5 and V is TRBV11-2; 8 bases fit TRBD2. The CDR3 has 16 amino acids. CDR1 SGHAT and CDR2 FQNNGV come from the germline V gene.

The CDR3 loop reads CASSPLAGGPDNEQFF. CDR3 sequence (DNA): TGTGCCAGCAGCCCTTTAGCGGGAGGGCCGGACAATGAGCAGTTCTTC. This chain joins TRBV5-6 and TRBJ2-1, with TRBD2 matching 11 bases. The CDR3 consists of 16 residues. Germline V gene lookup returns CDR1 SGHDT and CDR2 YYEEEE. After removal of 4 bases from V and 5 bases from J, the junction contained 8 bases not matched to a gene.

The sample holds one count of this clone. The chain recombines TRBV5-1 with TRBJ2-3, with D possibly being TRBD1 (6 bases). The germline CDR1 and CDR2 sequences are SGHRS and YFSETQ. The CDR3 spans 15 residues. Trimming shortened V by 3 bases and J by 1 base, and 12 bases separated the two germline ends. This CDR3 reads CASSSTGPGTDTQYF. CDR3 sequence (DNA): TGCGCCAGCAGCTCAACAGGGCCAGGCACAGATACGCAGTATTTT.

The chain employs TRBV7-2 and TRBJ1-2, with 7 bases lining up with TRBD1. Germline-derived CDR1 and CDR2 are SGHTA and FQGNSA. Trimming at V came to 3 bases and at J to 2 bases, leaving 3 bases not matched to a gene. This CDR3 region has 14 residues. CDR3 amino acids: CASSLTGRNYGYTF. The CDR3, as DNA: TGTGCCAGCAGCTTGACAGGGAGGAACTATGGCTACACCTTC.

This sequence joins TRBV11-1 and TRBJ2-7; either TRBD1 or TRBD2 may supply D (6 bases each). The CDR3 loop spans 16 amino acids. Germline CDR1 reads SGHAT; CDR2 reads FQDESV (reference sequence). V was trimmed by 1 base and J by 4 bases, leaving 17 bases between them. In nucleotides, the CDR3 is TGTGCCAGCAGCTTAGAATTTCGGGGGCTGACGTACGAGCAGTACTTC. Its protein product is CASSLEFRGLTYEQYF.

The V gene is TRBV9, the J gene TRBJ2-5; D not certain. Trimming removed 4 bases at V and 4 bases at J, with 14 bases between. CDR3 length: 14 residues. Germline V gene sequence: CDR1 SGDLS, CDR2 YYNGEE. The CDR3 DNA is TGTGCCAGCAGCCTATGGGTATCGGGAGAGACCCAGTACTTC. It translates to CASSLWVSGETQYF.

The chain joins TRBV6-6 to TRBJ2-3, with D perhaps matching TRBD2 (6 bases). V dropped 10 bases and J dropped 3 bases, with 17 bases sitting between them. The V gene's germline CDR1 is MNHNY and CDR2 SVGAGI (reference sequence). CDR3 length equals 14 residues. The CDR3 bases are TGTGCCACGAGCGGGTCCCGAGGTACAGATACGCAGTATTTT. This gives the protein CATSGSRGTDTQYF.

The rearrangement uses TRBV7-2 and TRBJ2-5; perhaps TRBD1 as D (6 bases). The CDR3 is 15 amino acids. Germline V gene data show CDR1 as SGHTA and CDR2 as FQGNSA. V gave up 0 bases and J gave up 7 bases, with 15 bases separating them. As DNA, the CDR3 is TGTGCCAGCAGCTTAGCAGCAGGGGTGGGCTTGACCCAGTACTTC. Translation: CASSLAAGVGLTQYF.

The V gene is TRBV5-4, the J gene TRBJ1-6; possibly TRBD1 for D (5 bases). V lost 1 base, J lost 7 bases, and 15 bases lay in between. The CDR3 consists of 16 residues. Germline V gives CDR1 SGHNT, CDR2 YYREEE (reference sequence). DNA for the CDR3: TGTGCCAGCAGCTTGATTGAGGGGCGAGGGAATTCACCCCTCCACTTT. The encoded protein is CASSLIEGRGNSPLHF.

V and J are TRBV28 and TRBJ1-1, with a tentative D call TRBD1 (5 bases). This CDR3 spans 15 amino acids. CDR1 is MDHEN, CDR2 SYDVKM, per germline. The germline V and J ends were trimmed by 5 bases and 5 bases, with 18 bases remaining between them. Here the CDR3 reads CASSPAPLGHTEAFF. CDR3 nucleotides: TGTGCCAGCAGTCCAGCCCCCCTTGGACATACTGAAGCTTTCTTT.

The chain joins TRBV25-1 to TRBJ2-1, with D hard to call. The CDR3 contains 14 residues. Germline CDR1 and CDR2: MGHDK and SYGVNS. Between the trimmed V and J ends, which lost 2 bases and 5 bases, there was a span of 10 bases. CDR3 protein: CASSEVGSHNEQFF. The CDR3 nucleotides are TGTGCCAGCAGTGAAGTTGGTTCCCACAATGAGCAGTTCTTC.

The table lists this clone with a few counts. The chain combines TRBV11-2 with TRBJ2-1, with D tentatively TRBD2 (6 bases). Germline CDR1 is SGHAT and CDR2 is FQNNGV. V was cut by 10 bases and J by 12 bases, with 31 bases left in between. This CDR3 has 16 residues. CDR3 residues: CATRIPISGPPSGQFF. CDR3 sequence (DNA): TGTGCCACCAGAATCCCTATTAGCGGACCCCCGTCAGGGCAGTTCTTC.

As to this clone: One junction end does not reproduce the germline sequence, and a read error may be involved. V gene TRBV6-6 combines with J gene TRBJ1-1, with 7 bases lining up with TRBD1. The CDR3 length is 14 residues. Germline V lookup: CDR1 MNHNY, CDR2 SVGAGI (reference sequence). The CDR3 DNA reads TGTGCCAGCAGTACCACAGGGGTGAAGACTGAAGCTTTCTTT. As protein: CASSTTGVKTEAFF.

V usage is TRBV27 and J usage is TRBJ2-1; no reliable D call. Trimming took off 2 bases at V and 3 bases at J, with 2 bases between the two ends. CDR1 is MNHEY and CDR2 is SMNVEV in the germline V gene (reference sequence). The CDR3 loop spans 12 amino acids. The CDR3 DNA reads TGTGCCAGCAGTTTAAACTACAATGAGCAGTTCTTC. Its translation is CASSLNYNEQFF.

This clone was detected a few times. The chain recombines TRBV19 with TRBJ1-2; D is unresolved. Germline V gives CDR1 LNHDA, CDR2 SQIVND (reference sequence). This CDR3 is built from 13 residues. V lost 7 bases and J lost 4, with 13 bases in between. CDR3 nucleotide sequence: TGTGCCAGTAATAACGACGGGAGCTATGGCTACACCTTC. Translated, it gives CASNNDGSYGYTF.

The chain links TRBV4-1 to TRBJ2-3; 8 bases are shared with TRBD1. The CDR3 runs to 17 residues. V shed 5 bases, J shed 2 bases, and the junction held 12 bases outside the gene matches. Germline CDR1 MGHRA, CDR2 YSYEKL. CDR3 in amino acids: CASSGTGTGRYTDTQYF. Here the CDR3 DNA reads TGCGCCAGCAGCGGAACCGGGACAGGACGATACACAGATACGCAGTATTTT.